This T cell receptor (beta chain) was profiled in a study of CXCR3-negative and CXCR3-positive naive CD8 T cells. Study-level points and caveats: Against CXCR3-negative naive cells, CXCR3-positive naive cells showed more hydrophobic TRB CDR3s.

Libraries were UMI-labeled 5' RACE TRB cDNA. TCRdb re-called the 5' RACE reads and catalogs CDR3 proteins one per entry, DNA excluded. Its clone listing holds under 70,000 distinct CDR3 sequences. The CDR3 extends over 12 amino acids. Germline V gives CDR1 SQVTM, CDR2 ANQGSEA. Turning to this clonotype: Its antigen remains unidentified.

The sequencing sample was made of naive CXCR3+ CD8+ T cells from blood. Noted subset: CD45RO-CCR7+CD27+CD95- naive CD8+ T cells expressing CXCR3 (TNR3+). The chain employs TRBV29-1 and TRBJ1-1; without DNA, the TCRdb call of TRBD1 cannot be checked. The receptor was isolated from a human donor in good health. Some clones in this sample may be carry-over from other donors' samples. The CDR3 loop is CSVEGDWAEAFF.